Reported below is one TCR beta chain. Its antigen has not been determined. A single base separates this from a much larger clone, so it may be a read error. Blood RNA was extracted from unsorted whole blood with TRIzol reagent; germline DNA came from the DNeasy Blood & Tissue kit. Chronic HBV infection was present in the patients, and the patients were treatment-naive at sampling. Before surgery, about 3.9 milliliters of peripheral blood were drawn into K2EDTA tubes. The data stem from a study of tumor-infiltrating lymphocytes in primary liver carcinoma (dated by TCRdb to about 2017). Some background on the complete study: Between late 2015 and March 2016, several patients in China with histopathologically diagnosed primary liver carcinoma had surgical resection. The study combined TCRbeta repertoire sequencing, expression microarrays and whole-exome sequencing across five regions of each liver tumor, with adjacent normal tissue and blood. Tumors of the five patients were stage T1-T3 N0M0 with maximum diameters of roughly 4 to 11 cm. Of the five patients, three men and two women aged 30 to 69 years, four had hepatocellular carcinoma and one had combined HCC and intrahepatic cholangiocarcinoma. Each sample produced about 3.5 to 7.5 million productive TCRbeta reads, and read depth showed no significant difference between tissue types. A total of about 35 specimens from 5 patients went through TCRbeta repertoire sequencing, namely 25 tumor regions, 5 adjacent noncancerous liver tissues and 5 peripheral blood samples. Repertoires from technical replicates were highly reproducible, with mean shared-clone rates roughly 0.9 and correlation coefficients above 0.95.

Summary of the overall study and its limitations: Consistent with antigen-driven expansion, pairs of tumor regions showed higher repertoire overlap (mean roughly 36%) than either tumor-adjacent pairs (around 17%) or tumor-blood pairs (roughly 15%). Bulk unsorted samples precluded comparing CD4+ and CD8+ T cell repertoires. A significantly larger repertoire fraction was made up by the top 250 clones in tumors than in blood (p = 0.039). Because only the TCR beta chain was sequenced and unpaired alpha chains were not captured, true repertoire diversity is likely underestimated. With just a handful of patients in the study, the authors point out that the findings should be validated in a larger study.

Starting from approximately 460 ng total RNA, TCRbeta-specific cDNA was produced by reverse transcription with a constant-region primer and ProtoScript II reverse transcriptase. Construction of the TCRbeta libraries relied on three nested rounds of multiplex PCR, following a slightly modified ARM-PCR procedure. Sample barcodes and Illumina adapters were added in a final 25-cycle PCR using Deep VentR polymerase. Amplicons of 200-500 bp were gel-purified with a QIAquick gel extraction kit before sequencing. TCRbeta amplicons were sequenced on an Illumina HiSeq 2500 with 250-bp paired-end reads. On the study's bioinformatics: Reads were quality-trimmed with Trimmomatic v0.33, and paired reads were merged with FLASH v1.2.11 to recover full CDR3 sequences. MiGEC v1.2.1b assigned V, D and J germline segments to the rearranged TCRbeta sequences. Clonotype statistics and Shannon-Wiener diversity indices were calculated with VDJtools v1.0.0. Except for diversity analysis, only each sample's 250 most abundant clonotypes were used in subsequent analyses to reduce sampling bias. The public reads were quality trimmed at Q25 with fastp and then assembled into clones with MiXCR by TCRdb, keeping productive beta chains. Here each entry gathers all rows of one CDR3 protein and keeps the most common genes and DNA. V and J calls and clone size were set by TCRdb, not the authors. The sample records approximately 310,000 distinct CDR3 sequences, around three fifths of which are singletons. The ten largest clonotypes hold roughly 8.6% of the sample.

This TCR was sampled from a middle-aged man with primary liver carcinoma and hepatitis B virus infection. The sequenced sample consisted of peripheral blood.

The CDR3 region has the sequence CARSSGNGAFF. The nucleotides are TGTGCCAGGAGTTCGGGCAATGGGGCTTTCTTT. The sequence links TRBV30 to TRBJ1-1, with an unclear D gene assignment. CDR1 GTSNPN and CDR2 SVGIG were looked up in the germline V gene (reference sequence). The cysteine opens and the phenylalanine closes a CDR3 of 11 amino acids. CDR3 DNA is the only sequence kept; it has 33 bases, read in frame from the first base.